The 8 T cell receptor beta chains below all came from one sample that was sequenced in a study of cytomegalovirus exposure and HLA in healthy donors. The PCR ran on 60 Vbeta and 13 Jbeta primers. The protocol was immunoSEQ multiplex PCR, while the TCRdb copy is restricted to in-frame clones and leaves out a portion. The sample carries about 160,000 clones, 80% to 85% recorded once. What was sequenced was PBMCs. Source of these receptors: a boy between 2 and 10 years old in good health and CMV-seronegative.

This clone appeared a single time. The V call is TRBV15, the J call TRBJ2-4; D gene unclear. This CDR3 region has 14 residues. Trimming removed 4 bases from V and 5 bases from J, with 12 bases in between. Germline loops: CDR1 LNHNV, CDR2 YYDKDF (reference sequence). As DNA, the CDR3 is TGTGCCACCAGCATTTACCTAACAGAAAACATTCAGTACTTC. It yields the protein CATSIYLTENIQYF.

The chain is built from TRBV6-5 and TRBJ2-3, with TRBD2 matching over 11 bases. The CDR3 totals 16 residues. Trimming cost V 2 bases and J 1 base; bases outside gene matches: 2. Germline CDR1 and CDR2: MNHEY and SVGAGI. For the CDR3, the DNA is TGTGCCAGCAGTTACGGACTAGCGGGTGGCACAGATACGCAGTATTTT. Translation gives CASSYGLAGGTDTQYF.

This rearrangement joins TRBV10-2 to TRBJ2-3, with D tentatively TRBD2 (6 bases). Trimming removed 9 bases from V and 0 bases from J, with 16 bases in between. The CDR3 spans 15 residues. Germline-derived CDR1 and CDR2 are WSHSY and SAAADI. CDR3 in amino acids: CASAWGGVSTDTQYF. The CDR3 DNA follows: TGCGCCAGTGCATGGGGCGGGGTGAGCACAGATACGCAGTATTTT.

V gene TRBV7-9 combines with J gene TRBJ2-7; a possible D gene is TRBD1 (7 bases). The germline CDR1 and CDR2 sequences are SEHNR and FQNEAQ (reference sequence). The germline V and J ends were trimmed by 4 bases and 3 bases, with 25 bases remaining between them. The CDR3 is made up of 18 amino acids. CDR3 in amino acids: CASSSTRPGQRVNYEQYV. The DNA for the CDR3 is TGTGCCAGCAGCTCAACCCGTCCGGGACAGCGGGTTAACTACGAGCAGTACGTC.

In nucleotides, the CDR3 is TGTGCCAGCGGATCGGGGACAGGGGCCAATGGCTACACCTTC. It codes for CASGSGTGANGYTF. The chain combines TRBV7-2 with TRBJ1-2, with 10 bases lining up with TRBD1. Germline lookup yields CDR1 SGHTA and CDR2 FQGNSA. The CDR3 spans 14 residues. J gave up 6 bases and V 8 bases, and 9 bases lay outside the gene matches.

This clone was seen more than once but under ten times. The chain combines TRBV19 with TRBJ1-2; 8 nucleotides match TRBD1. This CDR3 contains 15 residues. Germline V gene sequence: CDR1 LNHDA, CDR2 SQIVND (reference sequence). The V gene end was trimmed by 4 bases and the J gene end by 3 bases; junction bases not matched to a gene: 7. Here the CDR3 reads CASSRVQGADYGYTF. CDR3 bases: TGTGCCAGTAGTAGGGTTCAGGGGGCCGACTATGGCTACACCTTC.

The CDR3 nucleotides are TGTGCCAGCAGTCATGATGTCGGGGTCTACAATGAGCAGTTCTTC. Its protein product is CASSHDVGVYNEQFF. The rearrangement links TRBV6-5 to TRBJ2-1; a weak D match, TRBD2 (5 bases). The CDR3 has 15 residues. The germline V gene encodes CDR1 MNHEY and CDR2 SVGAGI. Trimming took off 5 bases at V and 3 bases at J, with 14 bases between the two ends.

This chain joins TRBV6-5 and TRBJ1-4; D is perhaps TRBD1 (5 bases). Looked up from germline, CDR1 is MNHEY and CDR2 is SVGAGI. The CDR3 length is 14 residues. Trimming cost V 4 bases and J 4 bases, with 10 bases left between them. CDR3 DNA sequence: TGTGCCAGCAGTTCTCAGGGCCGTAATGAAAAACTGTTTTTT. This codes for CASSSQGRNEKLFF.